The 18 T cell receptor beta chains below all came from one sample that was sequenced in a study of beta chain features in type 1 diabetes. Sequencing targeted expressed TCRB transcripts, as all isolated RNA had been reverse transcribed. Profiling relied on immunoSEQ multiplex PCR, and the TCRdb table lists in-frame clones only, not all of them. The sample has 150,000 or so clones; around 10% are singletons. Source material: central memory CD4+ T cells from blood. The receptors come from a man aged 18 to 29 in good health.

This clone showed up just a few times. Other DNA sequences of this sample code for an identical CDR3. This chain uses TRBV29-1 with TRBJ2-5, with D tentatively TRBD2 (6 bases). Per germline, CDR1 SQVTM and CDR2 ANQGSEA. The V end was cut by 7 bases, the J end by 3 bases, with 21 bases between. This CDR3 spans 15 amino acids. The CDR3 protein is CSGRRSVGGEETQYF. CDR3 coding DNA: TGCAGCGGACGTCGATCTGTGGGAGGCGAAGAGACCCAGTACTTC.

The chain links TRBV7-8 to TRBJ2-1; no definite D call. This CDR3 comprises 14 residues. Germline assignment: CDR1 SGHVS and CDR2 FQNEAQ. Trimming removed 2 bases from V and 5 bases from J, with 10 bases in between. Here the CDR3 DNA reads TGTGCCAGCAGCTTACGGGTCTTTAACAATGAGCAGTTCTTC. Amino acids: CASSLRVFNNEQFF.

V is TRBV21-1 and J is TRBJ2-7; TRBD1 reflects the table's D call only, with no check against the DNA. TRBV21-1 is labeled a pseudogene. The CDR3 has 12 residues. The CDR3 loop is CASTPDSSEQYF. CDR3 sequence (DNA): TGTGCCAGCACCCCGGACAGCAGCGAGCAGTACTTC.

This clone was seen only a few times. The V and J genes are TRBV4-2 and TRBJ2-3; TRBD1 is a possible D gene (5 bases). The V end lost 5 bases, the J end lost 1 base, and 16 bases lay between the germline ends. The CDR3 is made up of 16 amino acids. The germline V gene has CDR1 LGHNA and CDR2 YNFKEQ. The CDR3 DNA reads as TGTGCCAGCAGCTTACTCGCAACAGGCCGCACAGATACGCAGTATTTT. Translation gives CASSLLATGRTDTQYF.

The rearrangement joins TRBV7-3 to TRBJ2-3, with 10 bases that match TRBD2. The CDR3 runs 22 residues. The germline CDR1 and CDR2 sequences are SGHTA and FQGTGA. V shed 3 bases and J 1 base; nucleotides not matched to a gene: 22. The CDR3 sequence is CASSFRALRLAGDGRGTDTQYF. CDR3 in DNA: TGTGCCAGCAGCTTCCGGGCCCTGAGGCTAGCGGGAGACGGGCGGGGCACAGATACGCAGTATTTT.

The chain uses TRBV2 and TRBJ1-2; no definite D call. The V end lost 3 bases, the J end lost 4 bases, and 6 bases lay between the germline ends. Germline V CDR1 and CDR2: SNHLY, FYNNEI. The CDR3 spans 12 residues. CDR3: CASSEDLYGYTF. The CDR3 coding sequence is TGTGCCAGCAGTGAGGATCTCTATGGCTACACCTTC. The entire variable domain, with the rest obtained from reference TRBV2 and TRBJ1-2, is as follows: EPEVTQTPSHQVTQMGQEVILRCVPISNHLYFYWYRQILGQKVEFLVSFYNNEISEKSEIFDDQFSVERPDGSNFTLKIRSTKLEDSAMYFCASSEDLYGYTFGSGTRLTVV.

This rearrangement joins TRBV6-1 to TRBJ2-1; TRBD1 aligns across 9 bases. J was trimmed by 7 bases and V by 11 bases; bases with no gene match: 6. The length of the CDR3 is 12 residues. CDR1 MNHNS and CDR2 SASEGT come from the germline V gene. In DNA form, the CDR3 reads TGTGCCGGGTCTGGACAGGGGAATGAGCAGTTCTTC. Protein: CAGSGQGNEQFF.

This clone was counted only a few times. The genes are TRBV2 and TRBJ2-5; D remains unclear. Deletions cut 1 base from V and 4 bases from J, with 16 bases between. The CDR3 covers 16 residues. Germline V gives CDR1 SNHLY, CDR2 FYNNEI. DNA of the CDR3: TGTGCCAGCAGTGAAGGGGCAGTCCGACTGATAGAGACCCAGTACTTC. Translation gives CASSEGAVRLIETQYF.

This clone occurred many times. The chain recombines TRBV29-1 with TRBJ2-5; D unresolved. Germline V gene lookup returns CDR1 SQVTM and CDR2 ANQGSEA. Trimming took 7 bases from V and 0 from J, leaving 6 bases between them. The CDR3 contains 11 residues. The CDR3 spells CSGSYQETQYF. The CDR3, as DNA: TGCAGCGGGTCGTACCAAGAGACCCAGTACTTC.

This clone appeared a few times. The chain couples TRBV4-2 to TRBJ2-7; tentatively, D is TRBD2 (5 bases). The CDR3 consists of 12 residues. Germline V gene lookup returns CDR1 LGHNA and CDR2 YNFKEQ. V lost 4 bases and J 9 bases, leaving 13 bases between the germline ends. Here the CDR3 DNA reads TGTGCCAGCAGCCCCCGGGATATTCGGCAGTACTTC. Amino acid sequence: CASSPRDIRQYF.

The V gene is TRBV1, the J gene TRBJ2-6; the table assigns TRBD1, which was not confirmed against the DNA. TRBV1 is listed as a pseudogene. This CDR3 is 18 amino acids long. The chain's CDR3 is CTSSLRQGHHSGANVLTF. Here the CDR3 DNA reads TGCACCAGCAGCCTAAGACAGGGCCACCACTCTGGGGCCAACGTCCTGACTTTC.

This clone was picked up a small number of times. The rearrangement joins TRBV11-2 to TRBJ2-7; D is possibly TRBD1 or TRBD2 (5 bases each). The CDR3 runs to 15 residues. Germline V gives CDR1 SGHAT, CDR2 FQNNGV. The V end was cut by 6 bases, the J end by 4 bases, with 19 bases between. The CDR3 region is CASSSHGTANYEQYF. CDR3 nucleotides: TGTGCCAGCAGTTCCCATGGGACGGCCAATTACGAGCAGTACTTC.

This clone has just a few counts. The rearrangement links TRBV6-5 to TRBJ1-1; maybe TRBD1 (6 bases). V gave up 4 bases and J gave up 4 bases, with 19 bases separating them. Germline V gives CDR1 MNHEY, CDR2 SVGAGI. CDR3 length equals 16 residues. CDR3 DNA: TGTGCCAGCAGTTCCGGGGGCGCGAGGTCTAGCACTGAAGCTTTCTTT. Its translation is CASSSGGARSSTEAFF.

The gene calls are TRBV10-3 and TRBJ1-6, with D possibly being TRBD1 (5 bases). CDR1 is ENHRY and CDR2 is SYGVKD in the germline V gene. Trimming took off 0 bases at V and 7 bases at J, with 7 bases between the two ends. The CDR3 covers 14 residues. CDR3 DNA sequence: TGTGCCATCAGTGAGTCTAGGGGAAATTCACCCCTCCACTTT. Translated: CAISESRGNSPLHF.

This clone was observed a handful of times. The chain's CDR3 is CASNAFGGEETQYF. The CDR3 DNA reads TGTGCCAGCAATGCTTTCGGGGGGGAAGAGACCCAGTACTTC. This chain uses TRBV2 with TRBJ2-5; 8 nucleotides match TRBD2. Trimming took 7 bases from V and 3 from J; bases not matched to a gene: 7. The germline V gene encodes CDR1 SNHLY and CDR2 FYNNEI. The CDR3 is made up of 14 amino acids. The variable domain in full, with the rest retrieved from reference TRBV2 and TRBJ2-5, is EPEVTQTPSHQVTQMGQEVILRCVPISNHLYFYWYRQILGQKVEFLVSFYNNEISEKSEIFDDQFSVERPDGSNFTLKIRSTKLEDSAMYFCASNAFGGEETQYFGPGTRLLVL.

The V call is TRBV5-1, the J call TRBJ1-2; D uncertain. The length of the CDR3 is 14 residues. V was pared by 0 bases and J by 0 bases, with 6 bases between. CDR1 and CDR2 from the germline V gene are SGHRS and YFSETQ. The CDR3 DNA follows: TGCGCCAGCAGCTTGGTCGGGGCTAACTATGGCTACACCTTC. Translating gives CASSLVGANYGYTF.

CDR3 DNA: TGCAGCGTCAGTGGGACTAGTCGGGAGAGCACAGATACGCAGTATTTT. This sequence encodes CSVSGTSRESTDTQYF. The rearrangement uses TRBV29-1 and TRBJ2-3; TRBD2 agrees at 8 bases. J gave up 0 bases and V 6 bases, and 11 bases lay outside the gene matches. This CDR3 has 16 residues. CDR1 and CDR2 from the germline V gene are SQVTM and ANQGSEA.

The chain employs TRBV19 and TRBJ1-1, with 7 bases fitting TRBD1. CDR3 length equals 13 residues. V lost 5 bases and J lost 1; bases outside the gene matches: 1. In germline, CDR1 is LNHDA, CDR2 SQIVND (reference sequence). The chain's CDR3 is CASSHRGNTEAFF. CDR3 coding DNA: TGTGCCAGTAGTCACAGGGGGAACACTGAAGCTTTCTTT.